Shown below are 15 T cell receptor beta chains from a single sample sequenced in a study of OX40 agonist ivuxolimab in advanced cancers. Receptor amplification or capture employed the immunoSEQ multiplex PCR assay. The clones in this table, taken by TCRdb from immuneACCESS, are in-frame only. Not every clone is retained; where verified, under half of the shortfall comes from an unresolved V gene, and the cause of the rest is unknown. The sample table shows tens of thousands of clones, and 80% to 90% are seen once. Jointly, the top ten make up 1.2% of the sample. This specimen consisted of CD4+ or CD8+ T cells sorted from blood, obtained in a trial of the OX40 agonist ivuxolimab. Source of these receptors: an adult with an advanced solid tumor such as melanoma, head and neck, liver or kidney cancer.

The chain employs TRBV4-1 and TRBJ1-5; D remains ambiguous. The V end lost 2 bases, the J end lost 0 bases, and 5 bases lay between the germline ends. Germline V gene sequence: CDR1 MGHRA, CDR2 YSYEKL. This CDR3 comprises 14 residues. CDR3 amino acids: CASSQLYSNQPQHF. The CDR3 bases are TGCGCCAGCAGCCAATTATATAGCAATCAGCCCCAGCATTTT.

A remark on this clone: The identical CDR3 is also encoded by other nucleotide sequences in the sample. The chain carries TRBV7-9 and TRBJ1-1; no firm D call. V lost 4 bases, J lost 2 bases, and 8 bases lay in between. This CDR3 is built from 13 residues. Germline V gene sequence: CDR1 SEHNR, CDR2 FQNEAQ (reference sequence). CDR3 sequence (DNA): TGTGCCAGCAGCTCAAGGGAAAACACTGAAGCTTTCTTT. Its translation: CASSSRENTEAFF.

The V and J genes are TRBV28 and TRBJ2-7; TRBD1 is a possible D gene (6 bases). Looked up from germline, CDR1 is MDHEN and CDR2 is SYDVKM. V lost 5 bases to trimming and J lost 8 bases, with 10 bases between them. This CDR3 has 11 amino acids. The CDR3 sequence is CASSPQGQQYF. The CDR3 DNA sequence: TGTGCCAGCAGTCCACAGGGCCAGCAGTACTTC. The whole variable domain, remainder taken from reference TRBV28 and TRBJ2-7, is DVKVTQSSRYLVKRTGEKVFLECVQDMDHENMFWYRQDPGLGLRLIYFSYDVKMKEKGDIPEGYSVSREKKERFSLILESASTNQTSMYLCASSPQGQQYFGPGTRLTVT.

This chain links TRBV19 with TRBJ1-2; maybe TRBD1 (5 bases). The CDR3 spans 14 residues. Germline CDR1 LNHDA, CDR2 SQIVND (reference sequence). Deletions cut 6 bases from V and 5 bases from J, with 16 bases between. CDR3 sequence reads: CASRTIAGYYGYTF. In nucleotides, the CDR3 is TGTGCCAGTAGGACGATTGCAGGGTATTATGGCTACACCTTC.

V and J are TRBV30 and TRBJ2-1; no clear D gene. This CDR3 has 14 residues. Between the trimmed V and J ends, which lost 2 bases and 4 bases, there was a span of 12 bases. Germline CDR1 reads GTSNPN; CDR2 reads SVGIG (reference sequence). CDR3 protein: CAWSKGRVYNEQFF. The CDR3 DNA follows: TGTGCCTGGAGTAAAGGGCGAGTGTACAATGAGCAGTTCTTC.

In nucleotides, the CDR3 is TGTGCCAGCAGCGGTGGTGGACCGCAAGAGACCCAGTACTTC. Translating it yields CASSGGGPQETQYF. The rearrangement uses TRBV6-1 and TRBJ2-5; D ambiguous. The CDR3 contains 14 residues. Germline loops: CDR1 MNHNS, CDR2 SASEGT. Trimming took off 6 bases at V and 2 bases at J, with 13 bases between the two ends.

The chain joins TRBV4-3 to TRBJ2-3; the D gene is possibly TRBD2 (6 bases). V was shortened by 0 bases and J by 4 bases, with 14 bases between the two germline ends. Germline V gives CDR1 LGHNA, CDR2 YSLEER. This CDR3 spans 16 amino acids. The CDR3 protein is CASSQDGGTVPDTQYF. As DNA, the CDR3 is TGCGCCAGCAGCCAAGATGGCGGGACGGTCCCAGATACGCAGTATTTT.

This clone was observed a single time. This chain uses TRBV28 with TRBJ1-2; the match to TRBD1 covers 7 bases. This CDR3 region has 12 residues. Germline-derived CDR1 and CDR2 are MDHEN and SYDVKM. V lost 2 bases and J lost 7; bases outside the gene matches: 1. The CDR3 DNA follows: TGTGCCAGCAGTTTAAAGGGGGCTGGCTACACCTTC. Translation gives CASSLKGAGYTF.

The chain couples TRBV19 to TRBJ2-7; D unresolved. CDR3 length: 13 residues. Trimming pared 3 bases from V and 3 bases from J, leaving 9 bases between. Germline V lookup: CDR1 LNHDA, CDR2 SQIVND (reference sequence). The CDR3 DNA sequence: TGTGCCAGTAGTATCGGGTACGGCTACGAGCAGTACTTC. Translation gives CASSIGYGYEQYF.

V usage is TRBV11-2 and J usage is TRBJ2-3, with D uncertain. Per germline, CDR1 SGHAT and CDR2 FQNNGV. The CDR3 totals 16 residues. Between the trimmed V and J ends, which lost 5 bases and 1 base, there was a span of 16 bases. The CDR3 region is CASSPSSARGTDTQYF. The CDR3 DNA reads as TGTGCCAGCAGCCCCTCGTCCGCCCGGGGCACAGATACGCAGTATTTT.

V gene TRBV5-1 combines with J gene TRBJ1-1; weak D call: TRBD1 (5 bases). Trimming took off 0 bases at V and 0 bases at J, with 18 bases between the two ends. CDR1 and CDR2 (germline): SGHRS, YFSETQ. This CDR3 region has 18 residues. CDR3 amino acids: CASSLDGGRSAMNTEAFF. Here the CDR3 DNA reads TGCGCCAGCAGCTTGGATGGGGGAAGGAGCGCGATGAACACTGAAGCTTTCTTT.

J is TRBJ2-7 and V is TRBV9, with 7 bases aligning to TRBD2. The germline gives CDR1 SGDLS, CDR2 YYNGEE. J gave up 1 base and V 4 bases, and 14 bases lay outside the gene matches. This CDR3 is 17 amino acids long. The CDR3 nucleotides are TGTGCCAGCAGCCCCGGGGAGGGGCGAGCGGGTTCCTACGAGCAGTACTTC. This codes for CASSPGEGRAGSYEQYF. Complete variable domain (other parts from reference TRBV9 and TRBJ2-7): DSGVTQTPKHLITATGQRVTLRCSPRSGDLSVYWYQQSLDQGLQFLIQYYNGEERAKGNILERFSAQQFPDLHSELNLSSLELGDSALYFCASSPGEGRAGSYEQYFGPGTRLTVT.

The chain uses TRBV28 and TRBJ1-6; D not resolved. Trimming took off 7 bases at V and 0 bases at J, with 7 bases between the two ends. This CDR3 is 14 amino acids long. The germline gives CDR1 MDHEN, CDR2 SYDVKM. CDR3 DNA sequence: TGTGCCAGCAACAGAGACTCCTATAATTCACCCCTCCACTTT. Protein product: CASNRDSYNSPLHF. Based on the CDR3 plus reference TRBV28 and TRBJ1-6, the full variable domain is DVKVTQSSRYLVKRTGEKVFLECVQDMDHENMFWYRQDPGLGLRLIYFSYDVKMKEKGDIPEGYSVSREKKERFSLILESASTNQTSMYLCASNRDSYNSPLHFGNGTRLTVT.

The chain has TRBV7-8 and TRBJ1-4, with 7 bases matching TRBD1. This CDR3 contains 15 residues. CDR1 and CDR2 from the germline V gene are SGHVS and FQNEAQ. V shed 5 bases, J shed 8 bases, and the junction held 11 bases outside the gene matches. The CDR3 DNA reads TGTGCCAGCAGCCCAGGGGGGGTGGGGAGCGAAAAACTGTTTTTT. It specifies CASSPGGVGSEKLFF.

This clone was counted a few times. The rearrangement uses TRBV5-1 and TRBJ2-2, with D unclear. Germline V gene lookup returns CDR1 SGHRS and CDR2 YFSETQ. Trimming removed 0 bases at V and 0 bases at J, with 9 bases between. CDR3 length: 16 residues. The CDR3 loop reads CASSLGARANTGELFF. The CDR3 region has the DNA TGCGCCAGCAGCTTGGGTGCCAGAGCGAACACCGGGGAGCTGTTTTTT.